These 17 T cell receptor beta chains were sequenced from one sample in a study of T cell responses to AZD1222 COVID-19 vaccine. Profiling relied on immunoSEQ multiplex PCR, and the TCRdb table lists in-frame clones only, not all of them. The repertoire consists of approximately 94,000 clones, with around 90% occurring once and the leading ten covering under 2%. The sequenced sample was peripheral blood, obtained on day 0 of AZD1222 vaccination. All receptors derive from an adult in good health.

Here the CDR3 DNA reads TGTGCCAGCAGGGGAAATCAGGCTACTAATGAAAAACTGTTTTTT. This sequence encodes CASRGNQATNEKLFF. The chain is built from TRBV7-9 and TRBJ1-4; D is unresolved. Deletions cut 6 bases from V and 2 bases from J, with 13 bases between. The CDR3 extends over 15 amino acids. Germline CDR1 reads SEHNR; CDR2 reads FQNEAQ (reference sequence). Based on the CDR3 plus reference TRBV7-9 and TRBJ1-4, the full variable domain is DTGVSQNPRHKITKRGQNVTFRCDPISEHNRLYWYRQTLGQGPEFLTYFQNEAQLEKSRLLSDRFSAERPKGSFSTLEIQRTEQGDSAMYLCASRGNQATNEKLFFGSGTQLSVL.

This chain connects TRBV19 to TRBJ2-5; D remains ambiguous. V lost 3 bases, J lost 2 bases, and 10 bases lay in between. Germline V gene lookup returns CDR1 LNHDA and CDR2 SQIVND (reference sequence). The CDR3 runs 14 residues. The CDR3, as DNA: TGTGCCAGTAGTATCGTGGCTGTTCAAGAGACCCAGTACTTC. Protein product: CASSIVAVQETQYF.

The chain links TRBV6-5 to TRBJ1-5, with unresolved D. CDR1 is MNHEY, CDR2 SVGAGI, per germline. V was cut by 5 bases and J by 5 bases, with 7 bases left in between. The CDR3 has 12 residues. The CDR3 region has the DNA TGTGCCAGCAGTCACCCCGATCAGCCCCAGCATTTT. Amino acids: CASSHPDQPQHF.

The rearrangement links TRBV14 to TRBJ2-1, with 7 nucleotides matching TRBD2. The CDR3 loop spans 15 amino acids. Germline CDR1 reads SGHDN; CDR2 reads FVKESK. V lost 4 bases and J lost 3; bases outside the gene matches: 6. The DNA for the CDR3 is TGTGCCAGCAGCCCTCCGGGACTAATCTACAATGAGCAGTTCTTC. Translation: CASSPPGLIYNEQFF.

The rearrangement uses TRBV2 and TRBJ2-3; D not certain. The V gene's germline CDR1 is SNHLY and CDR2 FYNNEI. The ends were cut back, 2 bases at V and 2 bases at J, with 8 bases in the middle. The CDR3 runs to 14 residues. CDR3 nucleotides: TGTGCCAGCAGTGAACGCCAGTTCACAGATACGCAGTATTTT. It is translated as CASSERQFTDTQYF.

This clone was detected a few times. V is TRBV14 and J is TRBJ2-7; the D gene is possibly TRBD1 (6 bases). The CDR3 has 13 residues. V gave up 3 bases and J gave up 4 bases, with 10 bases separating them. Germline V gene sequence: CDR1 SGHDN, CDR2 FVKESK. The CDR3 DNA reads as TGTGCCAGCAGCCAGCTAGGACAGTACGAGCAGTACTTC. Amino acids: CASSQLGQYEQYF.

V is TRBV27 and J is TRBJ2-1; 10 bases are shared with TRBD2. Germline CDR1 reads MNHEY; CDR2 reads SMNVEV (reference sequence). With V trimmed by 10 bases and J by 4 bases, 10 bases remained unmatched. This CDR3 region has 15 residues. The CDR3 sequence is CATVITSGMYNEQFF. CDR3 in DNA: TGTGCCACCGTAATCACTAGCGGGATGTACAATGAGCAGTTCTTC.

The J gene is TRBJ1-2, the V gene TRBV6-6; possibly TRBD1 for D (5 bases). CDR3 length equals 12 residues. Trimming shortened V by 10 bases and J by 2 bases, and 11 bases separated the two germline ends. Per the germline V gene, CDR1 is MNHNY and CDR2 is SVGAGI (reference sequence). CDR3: CATHGGNYGYTF. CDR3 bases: TGTGCCACCCATGGGGGGAACTATGGCTACACCTTC.

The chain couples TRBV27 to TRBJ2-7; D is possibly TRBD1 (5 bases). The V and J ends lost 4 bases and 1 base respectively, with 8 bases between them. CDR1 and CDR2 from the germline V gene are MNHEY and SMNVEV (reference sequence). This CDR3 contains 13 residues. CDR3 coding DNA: TGTGCCAGCAGTTGGCAGGGTTCCTACGAGCAGTACTTC. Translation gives CASSWQGSYEQYF.

CDR3 amino acids: CASSLVDQPQHF. The CDR3 nucleotides read TGTGCCAGCAGCTTAGTAGACCAGCCCCAGCATTTT. The gene calls are TRBV5-6 and TRBJ1-5; D gene unclear. This CDR3 spans 12 amino acids. Germline V gene sequence: CDR1 SGHDT, CDR2 YYEEEE. V was cut by 2 bases and J by 7 bases, with 7 bases left in between.

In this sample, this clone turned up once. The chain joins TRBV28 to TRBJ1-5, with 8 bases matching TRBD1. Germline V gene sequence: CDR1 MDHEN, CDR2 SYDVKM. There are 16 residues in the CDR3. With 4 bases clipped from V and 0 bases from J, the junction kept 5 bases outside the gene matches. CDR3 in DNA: TGTGCCAGCAGTTCGTCCCAGGGGGCTAGCAATCAGCCCCAGCATTTT. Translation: CASSSSQGASNQPQHF.

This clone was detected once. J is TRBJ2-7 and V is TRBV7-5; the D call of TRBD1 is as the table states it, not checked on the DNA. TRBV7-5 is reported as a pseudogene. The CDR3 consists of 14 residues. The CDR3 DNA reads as TGTGCCAGAAGCTTTAGGGACAGAGCCTACGAGCAGTACTTC. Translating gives CARSFRDRAYEQYF.

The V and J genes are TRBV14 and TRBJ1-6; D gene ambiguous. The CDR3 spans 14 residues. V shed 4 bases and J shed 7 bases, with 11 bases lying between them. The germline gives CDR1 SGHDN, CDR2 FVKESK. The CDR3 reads CASSRLGWNSPLHF. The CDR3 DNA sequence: TGTGCCAGCAGCCGCCTTGGCTGGAATTCACCCCTCCACTTT.

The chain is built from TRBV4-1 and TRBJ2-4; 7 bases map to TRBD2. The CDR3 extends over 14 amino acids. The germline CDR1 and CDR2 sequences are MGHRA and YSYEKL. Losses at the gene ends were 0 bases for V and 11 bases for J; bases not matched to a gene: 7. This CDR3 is CASSQDGNGRLQYF. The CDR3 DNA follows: TGCGCCAGCAGCCAAGATGGGAACGGGAGGCTTCAGTACTTC.

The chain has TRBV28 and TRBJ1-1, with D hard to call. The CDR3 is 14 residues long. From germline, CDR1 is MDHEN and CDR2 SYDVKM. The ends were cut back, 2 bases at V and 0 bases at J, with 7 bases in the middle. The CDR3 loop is CASSLEGLNTEAFF. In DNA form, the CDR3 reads TGTGCCAGCAGTTTAGAGGGTTTGAACACTGAAGCTTTCTTT.

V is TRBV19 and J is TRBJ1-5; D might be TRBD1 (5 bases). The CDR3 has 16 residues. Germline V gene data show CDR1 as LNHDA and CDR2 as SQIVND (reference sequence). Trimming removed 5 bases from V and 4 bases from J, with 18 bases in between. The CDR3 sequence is CASSLPRTNRNQPQHF. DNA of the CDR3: TGTGCCAGTAGTCTCCCCCGAACGAACAGGAATCAGCCCCAGCATTTT.

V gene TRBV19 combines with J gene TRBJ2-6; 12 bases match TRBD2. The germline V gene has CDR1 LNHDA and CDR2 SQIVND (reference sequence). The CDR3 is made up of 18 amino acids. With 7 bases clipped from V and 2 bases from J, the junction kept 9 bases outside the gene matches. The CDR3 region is CASTTSGLAGAGANVLTF. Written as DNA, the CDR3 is TGTGCCAGTACCACCTCGGGACTAGCGGGTGCTGGGGCCAACGTCCTGACTTTC.